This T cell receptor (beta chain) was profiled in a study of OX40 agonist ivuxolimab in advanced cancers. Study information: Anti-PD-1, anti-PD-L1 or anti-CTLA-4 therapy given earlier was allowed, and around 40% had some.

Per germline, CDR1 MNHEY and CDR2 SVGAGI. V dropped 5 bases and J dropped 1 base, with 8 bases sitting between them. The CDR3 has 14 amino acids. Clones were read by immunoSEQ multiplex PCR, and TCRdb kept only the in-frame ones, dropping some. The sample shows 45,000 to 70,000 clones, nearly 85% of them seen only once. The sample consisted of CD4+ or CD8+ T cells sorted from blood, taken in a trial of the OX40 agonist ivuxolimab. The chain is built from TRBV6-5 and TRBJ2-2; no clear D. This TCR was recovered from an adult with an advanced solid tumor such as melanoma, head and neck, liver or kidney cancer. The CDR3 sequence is CASSRLRNTGELFF. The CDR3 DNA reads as TGTGCCAGCAGTCGTCTGAGGAACACCGGGGAGCTGTTTTTT.